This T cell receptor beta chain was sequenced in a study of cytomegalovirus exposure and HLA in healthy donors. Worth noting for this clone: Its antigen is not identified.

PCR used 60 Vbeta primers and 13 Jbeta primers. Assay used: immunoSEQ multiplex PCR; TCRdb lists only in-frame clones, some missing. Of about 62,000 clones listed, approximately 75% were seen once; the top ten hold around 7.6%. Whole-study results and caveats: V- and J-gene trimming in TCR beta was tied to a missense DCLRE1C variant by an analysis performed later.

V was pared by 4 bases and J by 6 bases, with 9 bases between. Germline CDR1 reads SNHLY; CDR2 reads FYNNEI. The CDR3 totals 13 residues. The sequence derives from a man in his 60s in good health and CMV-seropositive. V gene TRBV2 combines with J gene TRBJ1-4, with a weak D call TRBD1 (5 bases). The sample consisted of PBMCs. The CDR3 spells CASSVREDEKLFF. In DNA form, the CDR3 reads TGTGCCAGCAGTGTCAGGGAGGATGAAAAACTGTTTTTT.